The source of this T cell receptor beta chain is a study of blood T cells in healthy people across ages. General study results and limits: Naive and antigen-experienced cells could not be conclusively compared, given unsorted PBMCs. Diversity figures based on one million T cells were deemed too low.

For the second PCR, which ran for roughly 6 to 12 cycles, a sample-barcoded 5' primer and a J-beta primer mix were used. TCRdb re-called the 5' RACE reads through MiXCR, storing one row per CDR3 protein. The sample contains hundreds of thousands of distinct CDR3 sequences, roughly 58% of which appear only once. Each donor had approximately 10 milliliters of peripheral blood drawn. This clonotype was detected only once. The antigen is undetermined. The CDR3 consists of 15 residues. Per germline, CDR1 PRHDT and CDR2 FYEKMQ (reference sequence). V gave up 5 bases and J gave up 14 bases; unmatched junction bases: 10.

The rearrangement uses TRBV13 and TRBJ2-1; 15 nucleotides agree with TRBD2. Material: blood. This TCR was sampled from a man in his sixties in good health. CDR3 nucleotides: TGTGCCAGCAGCCGACCGGGACTAGCGGGGGGCCGTGAGTTCTTC. Translation gives CASSRPGLAGGREFF.